The present entry profiles one T cell receptor (beta chain) with its context. This sample stems from a study of shared clonotypes between healthy human individuals. Only in-frame clones appear in the TCRdb table, and some are missing; sequencing was by immunoSEQ multiplex PCR. The table records around 1,100,000 clones, roughly 77% of them present only once. The CDR3 is 15 amino acids. J gave up 4 bases and V 5 bases, and 8 bases lay outside the gene matches. Per the germline V gene, CDR1 is LNHDA and CDR2 is SQIVND (reference sequence). The sample comprised memory CD4+ T cells from PBMCs. Regarding subset: CD45RA-negative fraction. The source of this sequence is a man younger than 35 in good health. Some clones in this sample may be carry-over from other donors' samples. The genes are TRBV19 and TRBJ1-5, with 7 bases aligning to TRBD1. CDR3 protein: CASSPRDRLNQPQHF. Written as DNA, the CDR3 is TGTGCCAGTAGTCCCCGGGACAGACTAAATCAGCCCCAGCATTTT.